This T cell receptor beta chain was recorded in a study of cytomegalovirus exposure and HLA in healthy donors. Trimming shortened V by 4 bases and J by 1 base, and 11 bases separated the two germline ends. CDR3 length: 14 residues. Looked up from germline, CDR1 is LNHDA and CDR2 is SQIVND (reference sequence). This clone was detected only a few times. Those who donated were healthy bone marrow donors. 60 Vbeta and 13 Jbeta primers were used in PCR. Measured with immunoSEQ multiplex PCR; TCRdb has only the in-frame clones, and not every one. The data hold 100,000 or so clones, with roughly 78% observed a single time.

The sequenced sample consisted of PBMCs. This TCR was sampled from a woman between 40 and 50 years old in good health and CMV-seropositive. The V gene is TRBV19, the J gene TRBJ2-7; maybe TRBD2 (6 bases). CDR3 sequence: CASSKGGKSYEQYF. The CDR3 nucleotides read TGTGCCAGTAGTAAGGGAGGAAAATCCTACGAGCAGTACTTC. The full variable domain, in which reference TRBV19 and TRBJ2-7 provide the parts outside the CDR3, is DGGITQSPKYLFRKEGQNVTLSCEQNLNHDAMYWYRQDPGQGLRLIYYSQIVNDFQKGDIAEGYSVSREKKESFPLTVTSAQKNPTAFYLCASSKGGKSYEQYFGPGTRLTVT.